A selection of T cell receptor beta chains follows, all from one sample in a study of cytomegalovirus exposure and HLA in healthy donors. Using immunoSEQ multiplex PCR, the repertoire was profiled, and TCRdb retains in-frame clones only, with some absent. The sample table sets out approximately 100,000 clones. The specimen sequenced was PBMCs. The receptor source for this set is a man over 45 in good health and CMV-seropositive. The CDR3 runs from the conserved cysteine through the conserved F or W. D genes are given only for firm matches.

cdr3_nt,cdr3_aa,v_call,j_call,d_call
TGTGCCAGCAGCTTCTTTAACACTGAAGCTTTCTTT,CASSFFNTEAFF,TRBV5-6,TRBJ1-1,NA
TGTGCCTGGAGCCAGAAGCTTAGCAGAAGCACAGATACGCAGTATTTT,CAWSQKLSRSTDTQYF,TRBV30,TRBJ2-3,NA
TGTGCCAGCAGTAAGTTCCTCGTGGGAGCCTACGAGCAGTACTTC,CASSKFLVGAYEQYF,TRBV25-1,TRBJ2-7,NA
TGTGCCAGCAGCTCTACGCGGTTCCAAGAGACCCAGTACTTC,CASSSTRFQETQYF,TRBV2,TRBJ2-5,NA
TGTGCCTGGGGGACCGGGACAGAAGAGACCCAGTACTTC,CAWGTGTEETQYF,TRBV30,TRBJ2-5,TRBD1
TGTGCCAGCAGCGTAGCCCGGGGTGTCCGAAATGAAAAACTGTTTTTT,CASSVARGVRNEKLFF,TRBV5-6,TRBJ1-4,NA
TGTGCCAGCAGTTTAGAAGAGGGCTCCCCCTACGAGCAGTACTTC,CASSLEEGSPYEQYF,TRBV27,TRBJ2-7,NA
TGTGCCAGCTCACCTCTTATAGCGGGGAGGGCCTACAATGAGCAGTTCTTC,CASSPLIAGRAYNEQFF,TRBV18,TRBJ2-1,TRBD2
TGTGCCAGCAGCCCACTTCGGGGGAACACCGGGGAGCTGTTTTTT,CASSPLRGNTGELFF,TRBV11-2,TRBJ2-2,NA
TGTGCCAGCAGCAAGGGACTTGACATGCCTTTCTTC,CASSKGLDMPFF,TRBV4-2,TRBJ2-1,NA
TGTGCCAGCAGCGAAAGCGGGAGGGTATCAAACAATGAGCAGTTCTTC,CASSESGRVSNNEQFF,TRBV25-1,TRBJ2-1,TRBD2
TGCGCCAGCAGCCCTATGACTAGCGGGAGGGGTGAGCAGTTCTTC,CASSPMTSGRGEQFF,TRBV5-1,TRBJ2-1,TRBD2
TGTGCCAGCAGCGTAACTAGCGGGATGCAGTTCTTC,CASSVTSGMQFF,TRBV7-2,TRBJ2-1,TRBD2
TGTGCCAGCTTCTCCCGGCTAGAAGAGACCCAGTACTTC,CASFSRLEETQYF,TRBV2,TRBJ2-5,NA
TGTGCCAGCAGCATTCAGAACAGGGGGAGCTCCTACGAGCAGTACTTC,CASSIQNRGSSYEQYF,TRBV7-8,TRBJ2-7,TRBD1
TGTGCCAGCAGCTCGGGGACAGGGGGCTATGGCTACACCTTC,CASSSGTGGYGYTF,TRBV7-2,TRBJ1-2,TRBD1
TGTGCCAGCAGCCCACGCCTGGCGGGAGGGCCTCTCGATGAGCAGTTCTTC,CASSPRLAGGPLDEQFF,TRBV4-2,TRBJ2-1,TRBD2
TGTGCCAGCAGCTTAGATGACGGGACTAGTGAGACCGGGGAGCTGTTTTTT,CASSLDDGTSETGELFF,TRBV11-3,TRBJ2-2,TRBD2
TGTGCCAGCAGCTTAGGGGCGGGAGGATGGACAGATACGCAGTATTTT,CASSLGAGGWTDTQYF,TRBV7-8,TRBJ2-3,TRBD2
TGTGCCAGCAGCGTAGCCGGGTTTCAGCCCCAGCATTTT,CASSVAGFQPQHF,TRBV9,TRBJ1-5,NA
TGTGCCTCTACGGGGGGGGGTGCGGAGACCCAGTACTTC,CASTGGGAETQYF,TRBV30,TRBJ2-5,TRBD2
TGCGCCAGCAGCCTCTCTGTTTTCTACGAGCAGTACTTC,CASSLSVFYEQYF,TRBV4-3,TRBJ2-7,NA
TGTGCCAGCAGTTACTCGACCGGGGAAGGCACAGATACGCAGTATTTT,CASSYSTGEGTDTQYF,TRBV6-6,TRBJ2-3,NA
TGCAGCGTTGTACCCACCAGCGGGAGGGCCACTGAGCAGTTCTTC,CSVVPTSGRATEQFF,TRBV29-1,TRBJ2-1,TRBD2
TGTGCCAGCAAGGCGGGACTAGCGGTCGGGGAGCTGTTTTTT,CASKAGLAVGELFF,TRBV14,TRBJ2-2,TRBD2